Included here is one TCR beta chain sequence, with context. Antigen specificity is unknown. Every donor provided roughly 9.1 milliliters of peripheral blood. PBMCs numbering at least 7 million were isolated per sample. These data belong to a study of blood T cells in healthy people across ages. Through a sample-barcoded 5' primer and a J-beta primer mix, a second PCR was run for roughly 7 to 12 cycles. TCRdb re-called the 5' RACE reads with MiXCR, one entry per CDR3 protein. The sample shows 1.5 million to 2 million distinct CDR3 sequences, around half of them seen only once. With V trimmed by 1 base and J by 2 bases, 10 bases remained unmatched. This CDR3 is built from 18 residues. Germline CDR1 and CDR2: KGHDR and SFDVKD. Study results and caveats: Across the age range, TCR beta diversity per million T cells fell in a roughly linear way. Versus aged donors, long-lived donors had higher diversity and more naive CD4+ cells.

The source material was blood. The rearrangement joins TRBV24-1 to TRBJ2-3; TRBD1 matches at 8 bases. The sequence was obtained from a woman in her 40s in good health. In nucleotides, the CDR3 is TGTGCCACCAGTGATTTTTCCTTTGAGGGACAGGACACAGATACGCAGTATTTT. Residues: CATSDFSFEGQDTDTQYF.